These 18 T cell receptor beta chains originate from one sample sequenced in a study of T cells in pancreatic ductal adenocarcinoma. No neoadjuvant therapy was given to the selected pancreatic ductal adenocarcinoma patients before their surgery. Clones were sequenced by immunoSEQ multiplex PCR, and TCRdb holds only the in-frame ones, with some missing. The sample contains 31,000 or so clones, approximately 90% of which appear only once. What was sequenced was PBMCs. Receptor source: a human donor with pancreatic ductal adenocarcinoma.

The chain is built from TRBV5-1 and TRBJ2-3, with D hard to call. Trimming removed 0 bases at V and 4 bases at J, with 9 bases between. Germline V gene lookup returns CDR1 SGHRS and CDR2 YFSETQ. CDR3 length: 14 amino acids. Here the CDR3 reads CASSLDVGPDTQYF. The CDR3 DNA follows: TGCGCCAGCAGCTTGGATGTGGGCCCAGATACGCAGTATTTT.

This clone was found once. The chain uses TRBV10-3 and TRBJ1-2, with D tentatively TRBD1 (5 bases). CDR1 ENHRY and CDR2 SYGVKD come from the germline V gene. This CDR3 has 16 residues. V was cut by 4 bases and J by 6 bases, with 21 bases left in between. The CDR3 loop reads CAISGTLESPTDGYTF. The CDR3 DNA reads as TGTGCCATCAGTGGGACATTGGAATCCCCAACGGATGGCTACACCTTC.

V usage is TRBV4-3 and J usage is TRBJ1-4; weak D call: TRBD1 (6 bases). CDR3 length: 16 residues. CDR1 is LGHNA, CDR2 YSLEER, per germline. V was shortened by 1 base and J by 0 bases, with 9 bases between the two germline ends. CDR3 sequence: CASSQARGATNEKLFF. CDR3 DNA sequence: TGCGCCAGCAGCCAAGCCAGGGGTGCAACTAATGAAAAACTGTTTTTT.

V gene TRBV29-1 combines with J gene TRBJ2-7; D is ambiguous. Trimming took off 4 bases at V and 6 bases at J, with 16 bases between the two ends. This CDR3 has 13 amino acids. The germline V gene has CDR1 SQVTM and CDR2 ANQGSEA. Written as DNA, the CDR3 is TGCAGCGTTGGGGTTAGTTTGAGTCGCGAGCAGTACTTC. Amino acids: CSVGVSLSREQYF.

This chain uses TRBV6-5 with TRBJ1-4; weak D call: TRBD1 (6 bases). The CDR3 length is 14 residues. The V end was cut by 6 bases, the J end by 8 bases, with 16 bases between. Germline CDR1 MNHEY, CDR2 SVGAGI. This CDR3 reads CASRRTERAEKLFF. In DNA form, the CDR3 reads TGTGCCAGCAGACGGACAGAACGGGCGGAAAAACTGTTTTTT.

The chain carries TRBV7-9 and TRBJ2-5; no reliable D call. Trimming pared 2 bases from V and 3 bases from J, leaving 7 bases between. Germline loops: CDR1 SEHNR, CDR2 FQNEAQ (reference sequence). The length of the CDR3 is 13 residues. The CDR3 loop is CASSLQRKETQYF. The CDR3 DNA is TGTGCCAGCAGCTTACAAAGAAAAGAGACCCAGTACTTC.

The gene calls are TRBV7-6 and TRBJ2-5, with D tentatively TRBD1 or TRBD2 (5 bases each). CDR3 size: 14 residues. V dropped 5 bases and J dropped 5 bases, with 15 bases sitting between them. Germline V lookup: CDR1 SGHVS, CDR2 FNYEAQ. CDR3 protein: CASSRDVEGETQYF. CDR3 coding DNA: TGTGCCAGCAGCCGGGACGTAGAGGGGGAGACCCAGTACTTC.

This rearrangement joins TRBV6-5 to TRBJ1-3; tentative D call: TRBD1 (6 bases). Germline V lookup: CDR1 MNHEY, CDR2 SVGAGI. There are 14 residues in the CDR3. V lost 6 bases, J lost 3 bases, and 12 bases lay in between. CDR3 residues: CASRPGQFGNTIYF. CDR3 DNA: TGTGCCAGCAGGCCCGGACAGTTTGGAAACACCATATATTTT.

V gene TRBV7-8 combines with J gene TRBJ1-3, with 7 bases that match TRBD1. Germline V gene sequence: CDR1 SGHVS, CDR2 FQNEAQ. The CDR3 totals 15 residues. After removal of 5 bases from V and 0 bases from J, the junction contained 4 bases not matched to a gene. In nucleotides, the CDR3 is TGTGCCAGCAGCGGGGACAGTAACTCTGGAAACACCATATATTTT. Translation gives CASSGDSNSGNTIYF. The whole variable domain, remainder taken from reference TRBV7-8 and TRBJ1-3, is GAGVSQSPRYKVAKRGQDVALRCDPISGHVSLFWYQQALGQGPEFLTYFQNEAQLDKSGLPSDRFFAERPEGSVSTLKIQRTQQEDSAVYLCASSGDSNSGNTIYFGEGSWLTVV.

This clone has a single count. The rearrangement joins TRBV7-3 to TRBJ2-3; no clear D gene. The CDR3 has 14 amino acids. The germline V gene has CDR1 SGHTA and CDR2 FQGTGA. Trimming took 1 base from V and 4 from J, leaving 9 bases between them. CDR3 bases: TGTGCCAGCAGCTTAATTGACGCCGCAGATACGCAGTATTTT. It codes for CASSLIDAADTQYF.

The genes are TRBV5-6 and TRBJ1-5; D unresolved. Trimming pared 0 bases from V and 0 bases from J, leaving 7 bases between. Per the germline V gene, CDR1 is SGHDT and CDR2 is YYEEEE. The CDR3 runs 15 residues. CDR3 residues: CASSLGEGSNQPQHF. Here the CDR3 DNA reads TGTGCCAGCAGCTTGGGGGAGGGTAGCAATCAGCCCCAGCATTTT. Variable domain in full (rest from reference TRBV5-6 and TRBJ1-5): DAGVTQSPTHLIKTRGQQVTLRCSPKSGHDTVSWYQQALGQGPQFIFQYYEEEERQRGNFPDRFSGHQFPNYSSELNVNALLLGDSALYLCASSLGEGSNQPQHFGDGTRLSIL.

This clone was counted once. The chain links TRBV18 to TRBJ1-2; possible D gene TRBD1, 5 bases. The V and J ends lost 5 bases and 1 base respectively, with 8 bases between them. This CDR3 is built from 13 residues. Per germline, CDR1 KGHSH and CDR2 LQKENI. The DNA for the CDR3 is TGTGCCAGCTCAACGACAGATAACTATGGCTACACCTTC. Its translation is CASSTTDNYGYTF. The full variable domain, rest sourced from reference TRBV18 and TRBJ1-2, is NAGVMQNPRHLVRRRGQEARLRCSPMKGHSHVYWYRQLPEEGLKFMVYLQKENIIDESGMPKERFSAEFPKEGPSILRIQQVVRGDSAAYFCASSTTDNYGYTFGSGTRLTVV.

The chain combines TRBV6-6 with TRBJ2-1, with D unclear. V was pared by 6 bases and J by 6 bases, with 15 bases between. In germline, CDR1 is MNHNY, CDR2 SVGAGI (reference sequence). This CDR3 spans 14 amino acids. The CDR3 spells CASSPQLPANEQFF. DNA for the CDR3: TGTGCCAGCAGCCCACAACTTCCGGCCAATGAGCAGTTCTTC.

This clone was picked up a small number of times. The DNA for the CDR3 is TGCGCCAGCAGCGTCGGGACAGGGGCGGACGAGCAGTACTTC. Translated: CASSVGTGADEQYF. The chain links TRBV5-1 to TRBJ2-7; 10 bases match TRBD1. Germline V lookup: CDR1 SGHRS, CDR2 YFSETQ. This CDR3 region has 14 residues. Trimming cost V 4 bases and J 5 bases; bases outside gene matches: 6. Full variable domain (missing parts from reference TRBV5-1 and TRBJ2-7): KAGVTQTPRYLIKTRGQQVTLSCSPISGHRSVSWYQQTPGQGLQFLFEYFSETQRNKGNFPGRFSGRQFSNSRSEMNVSTLELGDSALYLCASSVGTGADEQYFGPGTRLTVT.

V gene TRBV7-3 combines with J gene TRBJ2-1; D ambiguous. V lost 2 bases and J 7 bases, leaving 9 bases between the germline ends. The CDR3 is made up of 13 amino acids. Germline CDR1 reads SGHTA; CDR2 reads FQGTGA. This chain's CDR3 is CASSLAPGNEQFF. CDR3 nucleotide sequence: TGTGCCAGCAGCTTAGCCCCCGGTAATGAGCAGTTCTTC.

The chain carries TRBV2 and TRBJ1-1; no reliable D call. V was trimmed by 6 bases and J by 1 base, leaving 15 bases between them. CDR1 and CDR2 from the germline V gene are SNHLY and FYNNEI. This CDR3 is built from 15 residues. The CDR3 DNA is TGTGCCAGCAGCGCCTCACTGGGAAGGAACACTGAAGCTTTCTTT. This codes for CASSASLGRNTEAFF.

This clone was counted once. The CDR3 sequence: CASSTSSGGRGSPLHF. In nucleotides, the CDR3 is TGTGCCAGCTCCACCTCCTCTGGGGGCCGCGGTTCACCCCTCCACTTT. The rearrangement uses TRBV18 and TRBJ1-6; D possibly corresponds to TRBD1 (6 bases). Per the germline V gene, CDR1 is KGHSH and CDR2 is LQKENI. The CDR3 totals 16 residues. V was trimmed by 6 bases and J by 9 bases, leaving 21 bases between them.

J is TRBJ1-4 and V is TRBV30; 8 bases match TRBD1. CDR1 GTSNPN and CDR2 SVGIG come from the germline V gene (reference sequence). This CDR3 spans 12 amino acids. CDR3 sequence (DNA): TGTGCTTCGGACAGGGATGGGGAAAAACTGTTTTTT. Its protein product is CASDRDGEKLFF.